A selection of T cell receptor beta chains follows, all from one sample in a study of T cell responses to AZD1222 COVID-19 vaccine. TCRdb's copy holds only in-frame clones and misses some; the assay was immunoSEQ multiplex PCR. In the table there are about 160,000 clones, about nine tenths of which are singletons. The source material was peripheral blood, sampled on day 0 of AZD1222 vaccination. Receptors originate from an adult in good health. Each CDR3 is given with its conserved first and last residue. The D gene is left open where the match is weak. Rows give clone size only sometimes, using once, few, many, or a class for an expanded clone.

D	V	J	size	CDR3	DNA
TRBD1	TRBV27	TRBJ1-2	NA	CASSLSRTGRYGYTF	TGTGCCAGCAGTTTATCGCGGACAGGGCGTTATGGCTACACCTTC
NA	TRBV6-5	TRBJ1-6	NA	CASSQGNSPLHF	TGTGCCAGCTCTCAGGGGAATTCACCCCTCCACTTT
NA	TRBV25-1	TRBJ1-4	NA	CASSPQGRTNEKLFF	TGTGCCAGCAGTCCTCAGGGTAGGACTAATGAAAAACTGTTTTTT
NA	TRBV3-1/TRBV3-2	TRBJ1-1	NA	CASSQGRSHTEAFF	TGTGCCAGCAGCCAAGGACGGAGTCACACTGAAGCTTTCTTT
NA	TRBV10-1	TRBJ1-4	NA	CASGNNEKLFF	TGCGCCAGCGGAAATAATGAAAAACTGTTTTTT
NA	TRBV28	TRBJ1-2	NA	CASSLSTSGGYGYTF	TGTGCCAGCAGTTTATCGACCTCTGGCGGTTATGGCTACACCTTC
NA	TRBV27	TRBJ2-3	once	CASSLRLKSTDTQYF	TGTGCCAGCAGTTTAAGACTGAAAAGCACAGATACGCAGTATTTT
TRBD1	TRBV5-1	TRBJ2-7	NA	CASSFTRGLYEQYF	TGCGCCAGCAGCTTCACCAGGGGGCTCTACGAGCAGTACTTC
TRBD1	TRBV9	TRBJ1-3	NA	CASSAGDRGSNTIYF	TGTGCCAGCAGCGCTGGGGACAGGGGATCAAACACCATATATTTT
NA	TRBV7-9	TRBJ2-1	NA	CASSLGVGTNEQFF	TGTGCCAGCAGCTTAGGGGTTGGAACGAATGAGCAGTTCTTC
NA	TRBV28	TRBJ2-2	NA	CASSLAWETNTGELFF	TGTGCCAGCAGCCTAGCATGGGAGACGAACACCGGGGAGCTGTTTTTT
TRBD1	TRBV18	TRBJ1-1	few	CASSSQGAGTLNTEAFF	TGTGCCAGCTCATCACAGGGGGCCGGTACCTTGAACACTGAAGCTTTCTTT
TRBD2	TRBV5-1	TRBJ2-7	NA	CASSLYKGLALSTYEQYF	TGCGCCAGCAGCTTGTATAAGGGACTAGCCTTATCTACCTACGAGCAGTACTTC
NA	TRBV28	TRBJ2-5	NA	CATITGTLTQYF	TGTGCCACCATAACCGGGACACTGACCCAGTACTTC
NA	TRBV10-3	TRBJ2-7	NA	CAISGDGSYEQYF	TGTGCCATCAGTGGGGACGGCTCCTACGAGCAGTACTTC
NA	TRBV2	TRBJ1-3	NA	CASSEEESSGNTIYF	TGTGCCAGCAGTGAGGAGGAGAGCTCTGGAAACACCATATATTTT
NA	TRBV27	TRBJ1-2	NA	CASSSAAFSNYGYTF	TGTGCCAGCAGTTCGGCGGCCTTTTCTAACTATGGCTACACCTTC
TRBD2	TRBV7-6	TRBJ2-1	NA	CASSLFPGTSGRADNEQFF	TGTGCCAGCAGCTTGTTTCCCGGGACTAGCGGGAGGGCTGACAATGAGCAGTTCTTC
NA	TRBV30	TRBJ2-3	NA	CAWTTPGAAGTQYF	TGTGCCTGGACTACGCCAGGGGCGGCGGGTACGCAGTATTTT
NA	TRBV10-1	TRBJ2-2	NA	CASSGSLNTGELFF	TGCGCCAGCAGTGGGTCTTTGAACACCGGGGAGCTGTTTTTT
TRBD1	TRBV4-3	TRBJ2-7	NA	CASSQRQGSYEQYF	TGCGCCAGCAGCCAAAGACAGGGGAGCTACGAGCAGTACTTC
NA	TRBV5-4	TRBJ2-5	NA	CASTLGPRETQYF	TGTGCCAGCACACTCGGGCCCAGAGAGACCCAGTACTTC
NA	TRBV12-3/TRBV12-4	TRBJ2-5	NA	CASRSQETQYF	TGTGCCAGCAGGTCACAAGAGACCCAGTACTTC
NA	TRBV18	TRBJ1-5	NA	CASSPQENQPQHF	TGTGCCAGCTCACCACAGGAAAATCAGCCCCAGCATTTT
TRBD1	TRBV10-3	TRBJ2-3	NA	CAIGWGQGTDTQYF	TGTGCCATCGGGTGGGGACAGGGGACAGATACGCAGTATTTT
NA	TRBV11-2	TRBJ1-6	NA	CASSSLSRGHYNSPLHF	TGTGCCAGCAGCTCCCTCAGTCGGGGACATTATAATTCACCCCTCCACTTT
NA	TRBV19	TRBJ1-1	NA	CASKAGLDTEAFF	TGTGCCAGTAAGGCAGGGTTAGACACTGAAGCTTTCTTT
NA	TRBV6-4	TRBJ2-2	NA	CASSDSTTGITGELFF	TGTGCCAGCAGTGACTCGACCACAGGGATCACCGGGGAGCTGTTTTTT
TRBD2	TRBV9	TRBJ2-3	once	CASSVRSSGGATDTQYF	TGTGCCAGCAGCGTTCGTTCTAGCGGGGGGGCCACAGATACGCAGTATTTT
NA	TRBV19	TRBJ1-2	NA	CASSMDELAGRGYGYTF	TGTGCCAGTAGTATGGACGAACTGGCAGGGCGAGGCTATGGCTACACCTTC
TRBD1	TRBV6-6	TRBJ1-5	NA	CASRDDRGREPQHF	TGTGCCAGCAGGGACGACAGGGGGCGAGAGCCCCAGCATTTT
NA	TRBV6-1	TRBJ2-1	NA	CASSERGISEQFF	TGTGCCAGCAGTGAACGGGGGATAAGTGAGCAGTTCTTC
NA	TRBV28	TRBJ1-6	NA	CASTSNSPLHF	TGTGCCAGCACTTCTAATTCACCCCTCCACTTT
NA	TRBV7-2	TRBJ1-5	NA	CASSLTGSNQPQHF	TGTGCCAGCAGCCTAACAGGTAGCAATCAGCCCCAGCATTTT
NA	TRBV6-2/TRBV6-3	TRBJ1-2	NA	CASSYEGRMLFYGYTF	TGTGCCAGCAGTTATGAGGGGCGAATGCTCTTCTATGGCTACACCTTC
NA	TRBV5-4	TRBJ1-1	NA	CASNADGREAFF	TGTGCCAGCAACGCGGACGGACGTGAAGCTTTCTTT
NA	TRBV10-3	TRBJ2-7	NA	CAISESGGTSYEQYF	TGTGCCATCAGTGAGTCGGGGGGAACCTCCTACGAGCAGTACTTC
NA	TRBV6-1	TRBJ2-7	few	CASSEVGPYEQYF	TGTGCCAGCAGTGAAGTAGGACCCTACGAGCAGTACTTC
TRBD1	TRBV6-6	TRBJ1-2	NA	CASRGQVNYGYTF	TGTGCCAGCAGGGGACAGGTTAACTATGGCTACACCTTC
NA	TRBV19	TRBJ1-3	NA	CASSWTVGNTIYF	TGTGCCAGTAGTTGGACAGTTGGAAACACCATATATTTT
NA	TRBV4-1	TRBJ1-1	NA	CASSPLQGDYEAFF	TGCGCCAGCAGCCCTTTACAAGGGGACTACGAAGCTTTCTTT
TRBD1	TRBV10-3	TRBJ1-1	NA	CAIGGTGAAGGAFF	TGTGCCATCGGAGGGACAGGGGCCGCGGGGGGAGCTTTCTTT